Presented here are 10 T cell receptor beta chains from one specimen sequenced in a study of CD8+ T cells in alopecia areata. TCR sequencing used cDNA made by reverse transcription of extracted RNA. Method: immunoSEQ multiplex PCR; TCRdb's copy keeps in-frame clones and lacks some. The sample lists 150,000 to 200,000 clones; roughly 60% were seen once. As to treatment: oral pan-JAK inhibitor, 5-10 mg twice daily. The sequenced sample was CD4+ T cells sorted from blood, obtained at week 24, from a patient treated with tofacitinib. Source of these receptors: a human donor with alopecia areata.

This clone was recorded a few times. This chain links TRBV2 with TRBJ2-2, with a weak D call TRBD1 (6 bases). Per the germline V gene, CDR1 is SNHLY and CDR2 is FYNNEI. The CDR3 spans 14 residues. V was trimmed by 4 bases and J by 1 base, leaving 7 bases between them. CDR3 in amino acids: CASSATGNTGELFF. The CDR3 DNA reads TGTGCCAGCAGTGCGACAGGGAACACCGGGGAGCTGTTTTTT.

CDR3 nucleotides: TGTGCCTGGAGTCCGGGGGGGAGTAACACAGATACGCAGTATTTT. It translates to CAWSPGGSNTDTQYF. This chain joins TRBV30 and TRBJ2-3; 8 bases agree with TRBD2. The trim removed 2 bases at V and 2 bases at J, leaving 6 bases unmatched. Germline lookup yields CDR1 GTSNPN and CDR2 SVGIG (reference sequence). The length of the CDR3 is 15 residues.

The J gene is TRBJ2-5, the V gene TRBV11-2; 10 bases fit TRBD1. The CDR3 sequence is 13 residues long. The germline gives CDR1 SGHAT, CDR2 FQNNGV. With 5 bases clipped from V and 5 bases from J, the junction kept 2 bases outside the gene matches. The CDR3 protein is CASSDRGRETQYF. DNA of the CDR3: TGTGCCAGCAGCGACAGGGGGCGGGAGACCCAGTACTTC. Looking up the rest from reference TRBV11-2 and TRBJ2-5 gives the full variable domain: EAGVAQSPRYKIIEKRQSVAFWCNPISGHATLYWYQQILGQGPKLLIQFQNNGVVDDSQLPKDRFSAERLKGVDSTLKIQPAKLEDSAVYLCASSDRGRETQYFGPGTRLLVL.

This clone was found a few times. The rearrangement joins TRBV29-1 to TRBJ2-1; 7 bases are shared with TRBD2. The CDR3 has 13 amino acids. Germline CDR1 is SQVTM and CDR2 is ANQGSEA. The trim removed 6 bases at V and 8 bases at J, leaving 10 bases unmatched. The CDR3: CSVPVGGRDEQFF. The CDR3 DNA reads TGCAGCGTCCCCGTGGGAGGGCGGGATGAGCAGTTCTTC.

The CDR3 nucleotides are TGCAGCGCCGCAGGGGGCGGCTATGGCTACACCTTC. It is translated as CSAAGGGYGYTF. The chain carries TRBV29-1 and TRBJ1-2, with 8 nucleotides matching TRBD1. V shed 7 bases and J 4 bases; nucleotides not matched to a gene: 5. The germline gives CDR1 SQVTM, CDR2 ANQGSEA. The CDR3 contains 12 residues.

This clone occurred once. The V gene is TRBV29-1, the J gene TRBJ2-5; a possible D gene is TRBD2 (7 bases). V lost 6 bases and J lost 6, with 17 bases in between. Germline CDR1 is SQVTM and CDR2 is ANQGSEA. The CDR3 extends over 13 amino acids. The CDR3 loop reads CSVWGGRGKTQYF. The CDR3 nucleotides read TGCAGCGTCTGGGGAGGGAGGGGGAAGACCCAGTACTTC. The variable domain in full, completed from reference TRBV29-1 and TRBJ2-5, reads SAVISQKPSRDICQRGTSLTIQCQVDSQVTMMFWYRQQPGQSLTLIATANQGSEATYESGFVIDKFPISRPNLTFSTLTVSNMSPEDSSIYLCSVWGGRGKTQYFGPGTRLLVL.

The genes are TRBV6-6 and TRBJ1-2, with D possibly matching TRBD1 (6 bases). V was clipped by 5 bases and J by 2 bases, with 9 bases between them. The CDR3 is 13 residues long. CDR1 and CDR2 (germline): MNHNY, SVGAGI (reference sequence). The DNA for the CDR3 is TGTGCCAGCAGTGAGGGGGAGAACTATGGCTACACCTTC. It codes for CASSEGENYGYTF.

The chain combines TRBV29-1 with TRBJ2-1; 12 bases match TRBD2. Germline-derived CDR1 and CDR2 are SQVTM and ANQGSEA. J gave up 9 bases and V 6 bases, and 9 bases lay outside the gene matches. The CDR3 spans 14 residues. DNA of the CDR3: TGCAGCGTGCCTCTAGCGGGGGGGCCTATTGAGCAGTTCTTC. The encoded protein is CSVPLAGGPIEQFF.

The chain couples TRBV18 to TRBJ1-1, with D unclear. Germline-derived CDR1 and CDR2 are KGHSH and LQKENI. Trimming stripped 2 bases from V and 6 bases from J, with 7 bases between. This CDR3 is 12 amino acids long. DNA of the CDR3: TGTGCCAGCTCACCAGGGGATTCTGAAGCTTTCTTT. Its protein product is CASSPGDSEAFF.

The sample holds a few counts of this clone. One end of the junction varies from germline; a read error may be responsible. V usage is TRBV6-5 and J usage is TRBJ1-1; TRBD1 is a possible D gene (5 bases). CDR1 is MNHEY and CDR2 is SVGAGI in the germline V gene. The CDR3 runs to 12 residues. The CDR3 here is CASSYSNGGRLW. The CDR3 DNA follows: TGTGCCAGCAGTTACTCAAACGGGGGGAGGTTATGG.